This is a list of T cell receptor beta chains from one sample in a study of blood T cell repertoires in COVID-19. Libraries were prepared by immunoSEQ multiplex PCR; TCRdb keeps only in-frame clonotypes and omits some of them. The sample carries hundreds of thousands of clones, roughly 86% recorded once. What was sequenced was peripheral blood. These receptors all stem from a woman in her 70s with COVID-19, enrolled during active disease. CDR3s include the opening cysteine and the closing phenylalanine or tryptophan. Each record gives: D gene, clone size, V gene, J gene, CDR3 protein, CDR3 DNA. The D gene is left open where the match is weak. Expanded clones are given a class, and other clones once, few, many or no size at all.

NA,NA,TRBV10-2,TRBJ2-5,CASSPGEVVRETQYF,TGCGCCAGCAGCCCCGGGGAGGTGGTACGAGAGACCCAGTACTTC
NA,NA,TRBV28,TRBJ1-2,CASSSRTGNYGYTF,TGTGCCAGCAGTTCACGGACGGGGAACTATGGCTACACCTTC
NA,NA,TRBV24-1,TRBJ1-2,CATSDPDTYGYTF,TGTGCCACCAGTGACCCAGACACCTATGGCTACACCTTC
NA,NA,TRBV19,TRBJ1-6,CASSTGTPYNSPLHF,TGTGCCAGTAGTACCGGGACACCCTATAATTCACCCCTCCACTTT
NA,few,TRBV2,TRBJ1-1,CASSEGKGLGEAFF,TGTGCCAGCAGTGAAGGAAAGGGGTTGGGTGAAGCTTTCTTT
TRBD2,few,TRBV19,TRBJ2-2,CASSMDGGGGTGELFF,TGTGCCAGTAGTATGGACGGCGGGGGTGGCACCGGGGAGCTGTTTTTT
NA,few,TRBV28,TRBJ2-1,CASSLLNNEQFF,TGTGCCAGCAGTTTGTTAAACAATGAGCAGTTCTTC
NA,once,TRBV27,TRBJ1-6,CASSWDRGDFSPLHF,TGTGCCAGCAGTTGGGACCGGGGGGACTTTTCACCCCTCCACTTT
NA,NA,TRBV29-1,TRBJ2-3,CSVQGGTDTQYF,TGCAGCGTACAGGGTGGAACAGATACGCAGTATTTT
NA,NA,TRBV5-4,TRBJ1-5,CASSLAPDSYQPQHF,TGTGCCAGCAGCTTGGCCCCAGACAGCTATCAGCCCCAGCATTTT